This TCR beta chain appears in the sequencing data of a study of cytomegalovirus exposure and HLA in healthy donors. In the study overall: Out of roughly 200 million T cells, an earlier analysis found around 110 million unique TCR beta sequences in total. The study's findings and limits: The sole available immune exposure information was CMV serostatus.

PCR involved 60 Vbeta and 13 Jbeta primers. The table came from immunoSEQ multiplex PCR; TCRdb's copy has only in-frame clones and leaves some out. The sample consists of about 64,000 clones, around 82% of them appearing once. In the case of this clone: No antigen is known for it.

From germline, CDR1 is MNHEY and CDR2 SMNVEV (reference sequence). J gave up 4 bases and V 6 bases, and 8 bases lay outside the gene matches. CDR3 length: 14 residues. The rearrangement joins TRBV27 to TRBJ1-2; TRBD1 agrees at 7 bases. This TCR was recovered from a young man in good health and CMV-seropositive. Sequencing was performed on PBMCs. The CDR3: CASSWNRGGYGYTF. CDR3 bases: TGTGCCAGCAGCTGGAACAGGGGAGGCTATGGCTACACCTTC.